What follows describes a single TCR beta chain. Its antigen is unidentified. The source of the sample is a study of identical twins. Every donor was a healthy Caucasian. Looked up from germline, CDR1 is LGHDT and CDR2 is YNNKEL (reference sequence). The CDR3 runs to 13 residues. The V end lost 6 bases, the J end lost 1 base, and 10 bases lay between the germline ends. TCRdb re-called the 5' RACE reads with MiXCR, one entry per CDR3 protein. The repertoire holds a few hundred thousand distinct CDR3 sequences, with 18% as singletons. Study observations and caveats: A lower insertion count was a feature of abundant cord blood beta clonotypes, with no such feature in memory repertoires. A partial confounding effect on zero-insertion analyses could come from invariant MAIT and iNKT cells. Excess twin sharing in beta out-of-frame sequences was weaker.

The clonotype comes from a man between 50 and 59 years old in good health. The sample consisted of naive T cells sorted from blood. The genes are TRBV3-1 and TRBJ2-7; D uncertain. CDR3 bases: TGTGCCAGCAGTAGTGACAATTCCTACGAGCAGTACTTC. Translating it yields CASSSDNSYEQYF.